This T cell receptor (beta chain) originates from a study of blood T cell repertoires in COVID-19. Study-wide context: Samples representing acute and convalescent COVID-19 were sourced from the United States, Italy and Spain. PBMCs, B-cell-depleted T cells, or T cells provided the cDNA or gDNA that made up the material.

This CDR3 is built from 11 residues. The germline CDR1 and CDR2 sequences are MDHEN and SYDVKM. V was trimmed by 7 bases and J by 6 bases, leaving 10 bases between them. Authors' processing steps: Reference gene primer amplification yielded estimated nucleated cell counts. Repertoires were generated with immunoSEQ multiplex PCR, while TCRdb's copy carries only in-frame clones and drops some. V and J calls and clone size are as listed in that table; D and trimming were resolved from the DNA. The sample carries over 120,000 clones, 75% to 85% recorded once. This clone was picked up many times. Sequenced: peripheral blood. The chain has TRBV28 and TRBJ2-7; D is unclear. This clonotype was sampled from an elderly woman with active or convalescent COVID-19. In nucleotides, the CDR3 is TGTGCCAGCACACCAGGTATCGAGCAGTACTTC. Amino acids: CASTPGIEQYF. Filled out from reference TRBV28 and TRBJ2-7, the complete variable domain reads DVKVTQSSRYLVKRTGEKVFLECVQDMDHENMFWYRQDPGLGLRLIYFSYDVKMKEKGDIPEGYSVSREKKERFSLILESASTNQTSMYLCASTPGIEQYFGPGTRLTVT.